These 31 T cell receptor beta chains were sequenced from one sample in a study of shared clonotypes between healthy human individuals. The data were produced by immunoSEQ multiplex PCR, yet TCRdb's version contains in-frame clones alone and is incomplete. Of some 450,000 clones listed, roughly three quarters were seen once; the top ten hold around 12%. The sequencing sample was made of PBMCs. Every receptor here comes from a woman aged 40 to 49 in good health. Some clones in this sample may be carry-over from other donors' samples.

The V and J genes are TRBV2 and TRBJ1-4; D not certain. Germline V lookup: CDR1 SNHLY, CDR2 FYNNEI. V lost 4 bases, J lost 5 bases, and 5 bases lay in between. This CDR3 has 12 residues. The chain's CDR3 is CASSGVNEKLFF. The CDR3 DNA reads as TGTGCCAGCAGTGGCGTAAATGAAAAACTGTTTTTT.

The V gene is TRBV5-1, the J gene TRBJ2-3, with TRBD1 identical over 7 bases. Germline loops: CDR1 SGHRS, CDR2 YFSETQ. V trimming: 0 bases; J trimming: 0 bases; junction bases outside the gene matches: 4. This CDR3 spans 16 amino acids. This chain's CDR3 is CASSLVGTDSTDTQYF. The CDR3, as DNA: TGCGCCAGCAGCTTGGTTGGGACAGATAGCACAGATACGCAGTATTTT.

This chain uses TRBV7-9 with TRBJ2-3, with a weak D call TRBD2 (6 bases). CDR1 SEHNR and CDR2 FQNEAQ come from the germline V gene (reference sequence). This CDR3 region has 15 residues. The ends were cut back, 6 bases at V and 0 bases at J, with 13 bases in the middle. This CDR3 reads CASSQIAASTDTQYF. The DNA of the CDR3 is TGTGCCAGCAGTCAAATAGCGGCTAGCACAGATACGCAGTATTTT.

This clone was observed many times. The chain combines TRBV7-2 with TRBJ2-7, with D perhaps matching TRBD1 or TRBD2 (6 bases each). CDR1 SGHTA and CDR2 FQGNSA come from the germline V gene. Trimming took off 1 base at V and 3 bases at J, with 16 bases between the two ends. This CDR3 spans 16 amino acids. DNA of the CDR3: TGTGCCAGCAGCTTAGGCCGGTGGGGGGCCAGCTACGAGCAGTACTTC. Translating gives CASSLGRWGASYEQYF. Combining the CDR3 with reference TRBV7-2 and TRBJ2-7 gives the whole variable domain GAGVSQSPSNKVTEKGKDVELRCDPISGHTALYWYRQSLGQGLEFLIYFQGNSAPDKSGLPSDRFSAERTGGSVSTLTIQRTQQEDSAVYLCASSLGRWGASYEQYFGPGTRLTVT.

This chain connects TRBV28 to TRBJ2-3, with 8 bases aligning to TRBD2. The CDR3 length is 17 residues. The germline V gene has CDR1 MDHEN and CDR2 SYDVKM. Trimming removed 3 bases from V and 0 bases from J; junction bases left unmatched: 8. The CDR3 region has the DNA TGTGCCAGCAGTTTGCCCGGATTAGCGGGAAGCACAGATACGCAGTATTTT. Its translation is CASSLPGLAGSTDTQYF.

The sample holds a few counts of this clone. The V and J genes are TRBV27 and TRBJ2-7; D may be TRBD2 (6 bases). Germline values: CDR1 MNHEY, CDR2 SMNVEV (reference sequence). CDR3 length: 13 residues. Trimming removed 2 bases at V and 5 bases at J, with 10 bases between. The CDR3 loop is CASSLRGGHEQYF. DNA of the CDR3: TGTGCCAGCAGTTTAAGGGGAGGACACGAGCAGTACTTC.

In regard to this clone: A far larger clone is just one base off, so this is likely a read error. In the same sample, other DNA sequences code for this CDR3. In nucleotides, the CDR3 is TGCGCCAGCAGTCTAGGTGTTAGGGGGACAGACACGCAGTATTTT. Its translation: CASSLGVRGTDTQYF. The chain joins TRBV5-1 to TRBJ2-3; 7 bases are a match to TRBD1. This CDR3 spans 15 amino acids. The germline V gene has CDR1 SGHRS and CDR2 YFSETQ.

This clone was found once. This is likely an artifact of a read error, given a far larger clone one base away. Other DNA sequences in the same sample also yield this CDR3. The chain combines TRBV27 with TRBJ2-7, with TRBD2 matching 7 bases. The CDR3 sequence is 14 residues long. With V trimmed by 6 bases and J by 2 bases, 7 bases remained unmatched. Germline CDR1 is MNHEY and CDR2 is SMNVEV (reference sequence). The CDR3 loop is CASRGSGKAYEQYF. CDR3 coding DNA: TGTGCCAGCAGAGGGAGCGGGAAGGCCTACGAGCAGTACTTC.

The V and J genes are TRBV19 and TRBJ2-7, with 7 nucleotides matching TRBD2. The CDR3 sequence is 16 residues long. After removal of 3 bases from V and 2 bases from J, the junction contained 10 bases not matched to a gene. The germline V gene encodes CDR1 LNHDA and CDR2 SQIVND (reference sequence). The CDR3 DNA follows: TGTGCCAGTAGTATCGGGGGTGGCGGGAGCCCCTACGAGCAGTACTTC. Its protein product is CASSIGGGGSPYEQYF. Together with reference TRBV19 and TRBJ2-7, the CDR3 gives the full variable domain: DGGITQSPKYLFRKEGQNVTLSCEQNLNHDAMYWYRQDPGQGLRLIYYSQIVNDFQKGDIAEGYSVSREKKESFPLTVTSAQKNPTAFYLCASSIGGGGSPYEQYFGPGTRLTVT.

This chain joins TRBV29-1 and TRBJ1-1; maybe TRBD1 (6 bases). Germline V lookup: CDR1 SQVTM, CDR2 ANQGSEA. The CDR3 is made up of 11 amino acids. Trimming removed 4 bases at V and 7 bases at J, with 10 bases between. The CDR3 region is CSVGGQIEAFF. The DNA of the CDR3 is TGCAGCGTTGGAGGACAGATTGAAGCTTTCTTT.

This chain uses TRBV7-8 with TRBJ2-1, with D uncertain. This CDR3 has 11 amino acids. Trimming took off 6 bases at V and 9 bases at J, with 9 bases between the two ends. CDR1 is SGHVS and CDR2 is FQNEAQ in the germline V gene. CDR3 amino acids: CASRGLGEQFF. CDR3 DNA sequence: TGTGCCAGCAGGGGCTTGGGTGAGCAGTTCTTC.

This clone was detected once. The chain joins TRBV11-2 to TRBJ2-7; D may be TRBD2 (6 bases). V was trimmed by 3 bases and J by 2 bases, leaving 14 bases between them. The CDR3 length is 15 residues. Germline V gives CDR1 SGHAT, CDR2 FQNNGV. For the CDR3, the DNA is TGTGCCAGCAGCTTTTTAGCGGCAGCTGCCTACGAGCAGTACTTC. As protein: CASSFLAAAAYEQYF.

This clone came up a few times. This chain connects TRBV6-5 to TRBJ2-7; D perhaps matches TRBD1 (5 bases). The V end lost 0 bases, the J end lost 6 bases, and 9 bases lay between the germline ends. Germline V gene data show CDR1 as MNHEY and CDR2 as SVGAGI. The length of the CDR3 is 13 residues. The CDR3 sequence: CASSYSRVGEQYF. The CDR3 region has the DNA TGTGCCAGCAGTTACTCCAGGGTTGGCGAGCAGTACTTC.

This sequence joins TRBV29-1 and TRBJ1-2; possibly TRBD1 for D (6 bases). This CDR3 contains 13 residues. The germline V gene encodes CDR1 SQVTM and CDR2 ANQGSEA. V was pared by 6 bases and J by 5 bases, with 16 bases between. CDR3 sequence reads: CSVISQGKYGYTF. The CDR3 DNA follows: TGCAGCGTCATCTCACAGGGAAAATATGGCTACACCTTC. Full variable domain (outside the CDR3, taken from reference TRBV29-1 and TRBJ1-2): SAVISQKPSRDICQRGTSLTIQCQVDSQVTMMFWYRQQPGQSLTLIATANQGSEATYESGFVIDKFPISRPNLTFSTLTVSNMSPEDSSIYLCSVISQGKYGYTFGSGTRLTVV.

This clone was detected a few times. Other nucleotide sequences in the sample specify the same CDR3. The CDR3 DNA reads as TGTGCCAGTAGTATAGGACTAGCGGGAACCTACGAGCAGTACTTC. Encoded protein: CASSIGLAGTYEQYF. The rearrangement uses TRBV19 and TRBJ2-7, with 11 bases fitting TRBD2. The CDR3 length is 15 residues. The J segment lost 2 bases and the V segment lost 1 base, leaving 1 base of the junction unmatched. Germline loops: CDR1 LNHDA, CDR2 SQIVND (reference sequence).

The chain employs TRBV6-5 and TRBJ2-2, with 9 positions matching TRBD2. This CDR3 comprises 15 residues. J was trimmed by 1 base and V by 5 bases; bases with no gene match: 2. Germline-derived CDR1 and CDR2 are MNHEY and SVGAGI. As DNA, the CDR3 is TGTGCCAGCAGTCTAGCGGGGCAGAACACCGGGGAGCTGTTTTTT. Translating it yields CASSLAGQNTGELFF.

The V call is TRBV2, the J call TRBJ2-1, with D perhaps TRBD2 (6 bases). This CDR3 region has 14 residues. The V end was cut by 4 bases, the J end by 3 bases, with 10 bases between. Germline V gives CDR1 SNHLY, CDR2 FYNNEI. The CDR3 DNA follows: TGTGCCAGCAGTGGGGGAGGTGACTACAATGAGCAGTTCTTC. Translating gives CASSGGGDYNEQFF.

The CDR3 loop reads CSASTGYEQYF. Written as DNA, the CDR3 is TGCAGTGCTAGTACAGGGTACGAGCAGTACTTC. This chain links TRBV20-1 with TRBJ2-7; D is perhaps TRBD1 (6 bases). Looked up from germline, CDR1 is DFQATT and CDR2 is SNEGSKA (reference sequence). This CDR3 spans 11 amino acids. The ends were cut back, 3 bases at V and 4 bases at J, with 7 bases in the middle.

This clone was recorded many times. CDR3 sequence reads: CATSRVSGSYNEQFF. In DNA, the CDR3 is TGTGCCACCAGCAGAGTAAGCGGATCCTACAATGAGCAGTTCTTC. The rearrangement joins TRBV15 to TRBJ2-1, with D possibly TRBD2 on 5 matching bases. V dropped 1 base and J dropped 1 base, with 8 bases sitting between them. There are 15 residues in the CDR3. Germline assignment: CDR1 LNHNV and CDR2 YYDKDF (reference sequence).

This chain's CDR3 is CASSLVQTTNTGELFF. For the CDR3, the DNA is TGTGCCAGCAGCTTAGTCCAGACTACTAACACCGGGGAGCTGTTTTTT. The chain has TRBV7-6 and TRBJ2-2, with a weak D call TRBD2 (5 bases). The CDR3 spans 16 residues. The germline V gene has CDR1 SGHVS and CDR2 FNYEAQ. V was shortened by 1 base and J by 2 bases, with 11 bases between the two germline ends.

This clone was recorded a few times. DNA for the CDR3: TGTGCCAGTAGTTGGGGACAAGGCGCCACTGAAGCTTTCTTT. Translation gives CASSWGQGATEAFF. This rearrangement joins TRBV19 to TRBJ1-1, with D maybe TRBD1 (6 bases). Trimming took off 5 bases at V and 4 bases at J, with 14 bases between the two ends. This CDR3 is 14 amino acids long. From germline, CDR1 is LNHDA and CDR2 SQIVND (reference sequence).

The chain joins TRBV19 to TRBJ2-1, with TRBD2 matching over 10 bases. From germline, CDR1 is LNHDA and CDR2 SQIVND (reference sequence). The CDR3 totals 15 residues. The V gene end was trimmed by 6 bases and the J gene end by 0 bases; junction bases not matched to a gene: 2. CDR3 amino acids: CASRRLAGSYNEQFF. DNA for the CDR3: TGTGCCAGTAGGAGACTAGCGGGCTCCTACAATGAGCAGTTCTTC.

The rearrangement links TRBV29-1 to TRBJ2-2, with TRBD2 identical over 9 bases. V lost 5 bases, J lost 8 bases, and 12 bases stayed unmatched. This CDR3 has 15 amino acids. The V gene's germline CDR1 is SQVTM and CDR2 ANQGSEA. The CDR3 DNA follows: TGCAGCGTTCGGCGACTAGCGGACCCTCGGGGGGAGCTGTTTTTT. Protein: CSVRRLADPRGELFF.

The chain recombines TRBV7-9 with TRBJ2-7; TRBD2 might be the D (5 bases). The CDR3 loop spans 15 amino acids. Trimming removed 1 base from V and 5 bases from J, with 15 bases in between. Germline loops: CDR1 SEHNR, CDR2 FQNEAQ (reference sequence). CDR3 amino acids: CASSLVTTHINEQYF. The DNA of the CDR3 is TGTGCCAGCAGCTTAGTGACTACTCACATCAACGAGCAGTACTTC.

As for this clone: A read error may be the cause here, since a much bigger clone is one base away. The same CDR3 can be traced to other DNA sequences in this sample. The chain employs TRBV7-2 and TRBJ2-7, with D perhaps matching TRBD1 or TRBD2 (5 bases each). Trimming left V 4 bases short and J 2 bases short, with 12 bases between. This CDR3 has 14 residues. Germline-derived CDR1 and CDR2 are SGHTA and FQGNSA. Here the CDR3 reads CASSSGLLPYEQYF. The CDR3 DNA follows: TGTGCCAGCAGCTCGGGGCTCCTACCCTACGAGCAGTACTTC.

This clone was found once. For the CDR3, the DNA is TGTGCCAGCAGTGACCGGGCGACAGGAGCCAATGAGCAGTTCTTC. Amino acids: CASSDRATGANEQFF. The chain couples TRBV6-1 to TRBJ2-1; possible D gene TRBD1, 6 bases. Trimming cost V 3 bases and J 6 bases, with 15 bases left between them. Germline V CDR1 and CDR2: MNHNS, SASEGT. This CDR3 has 15 residues.

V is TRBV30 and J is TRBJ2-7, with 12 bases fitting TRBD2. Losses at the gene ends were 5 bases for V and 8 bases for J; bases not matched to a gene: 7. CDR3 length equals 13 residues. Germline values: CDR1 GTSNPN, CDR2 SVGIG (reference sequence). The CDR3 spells CAWRTSGTLQQYF. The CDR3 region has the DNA TGTGCCTGGCGGACTAGCGGGACCCTCCAGCAGTACTTC. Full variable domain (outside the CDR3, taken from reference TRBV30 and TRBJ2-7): SQTIHQWPATLVQPVGSPLSLECTVEGTSNPNLYWYRQAAGRGLQLLFYSVGIGQISSEVPQNLSASRPQDRQFILSSKKLLLSDSGFYLCAWRTSGTLQQYFGPGTRLTVT.

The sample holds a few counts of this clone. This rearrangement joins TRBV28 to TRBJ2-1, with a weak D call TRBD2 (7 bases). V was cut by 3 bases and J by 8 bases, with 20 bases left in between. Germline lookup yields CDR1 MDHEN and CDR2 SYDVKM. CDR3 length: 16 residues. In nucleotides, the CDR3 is TGTGCCAGCAGTTTTTGGGGGCGGGAGATAGACTATGAGCAGTTCTTC. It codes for CASSFWGREIDYEQFF.

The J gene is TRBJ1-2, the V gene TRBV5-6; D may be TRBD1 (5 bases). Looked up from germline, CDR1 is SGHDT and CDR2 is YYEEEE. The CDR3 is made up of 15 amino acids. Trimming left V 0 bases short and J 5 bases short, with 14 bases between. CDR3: CASSLATGGEYGYTF. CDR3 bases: TGTGCCAGCAGCTTGGCAACAGGCGGGGAATATGGCTACACCTTC.

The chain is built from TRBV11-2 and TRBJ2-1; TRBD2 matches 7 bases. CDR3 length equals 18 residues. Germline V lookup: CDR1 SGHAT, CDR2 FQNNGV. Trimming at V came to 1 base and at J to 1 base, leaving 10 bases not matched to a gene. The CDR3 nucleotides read TGTGCCAGCAGCTTAGTGAGGGACTACCGACAATCCTACAATGAGCAGTTCTTC. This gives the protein CASSLVRDYRQSYNEQFF.

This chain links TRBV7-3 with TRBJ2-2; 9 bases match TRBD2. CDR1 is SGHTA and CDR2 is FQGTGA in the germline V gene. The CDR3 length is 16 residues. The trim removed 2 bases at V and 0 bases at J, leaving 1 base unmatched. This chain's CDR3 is CASSLPSGTNTGELFF. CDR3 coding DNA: TGTGCCAGCAGCTTACCTAGCGGGACGAACACCGGGGAGCTGTTTTTT.